The 12 T cell receptor beta chains given below trace back to one sample, sequenced in a study of siplizumab effects on memory and regulatory T cells. Assay: immunoSEQ multiplex PCR; the TCRdb copy retains only in-frame clones and omits some. The repertoire holds tens of thousands of clones, with roughly nine tenths as singletons. The sample taken for sequencing was naive CD4+ T cells sorted from blood. These receptors came from a human donor in good health.

The rearrangement uses TRBV5-1 and TRBJ2-7; D perhaps matches TRBD2 (5 bases). Trimming removed 0 bases from V and 2 bases from J, with 12 bases in between. The CDR3 sequence is 15 residues long. In germline, CDR1 is SGHRS, CDR2 YFSETQ. The CDR3 DNA reads TGCGCCAGCAGCTTGGTGTCGGGGAACACCTACGAGCAGTACTTC. Protein: CASSLVSGNTYEQYF.

The chain joins TRBV4-1 to TRBJ2-3; D unclear. Germline CDR1 is MGHRA and CDR2 is YSYEKL. There are 16 residues in the CDR3. Trimming cost V 2 bases and J 3 bases, with 15 bases left between them. The CDR3 spells CASSQSEVLKTDTQYF. The CDR3 coding sequence is TGCGCCAGCAGCCAATCTGAGGTATTGAAAACAGATACGCAGTATTTT.

This clone was seen a few times. The chain uses TRBV6-1 and TRBJ1-5; the match to TRBD1 covers 7 bases. V dropped 8 bases and J dropped 7; count of bases not matched to a gene: 8. The CDR3 totals 13 residues. Germline CDR1 reads MNHNS; CDR2 reads SASEGT. CDR3 nucleotides: TGTGCCAGCTGGACAGGCAGCTGGCAGCCCCAGCATTTT. It encodes CASWTGSWQPQHF.

CDR3 sequence: CASLEPGSVYEQYF. Written as DNA, the CDR3 is TGTGCCAGCTTGGAGCCAGGGTCTGTTTACGAGCAGTACTTC. V is TRBV6-1 and J is TRBJ2-7; maybe TRBD1 (5 bases). In germline, CDR1 is MNHNS, CDR2 SASEGT. The CDR3 length is 14 residues. Trimming pared 8 bases from V and 4 bases from J, leaving 18 bases between.

The chain is built from TRBV19 and TRBJ2-7, with 12 nucleotides matching TRBD1. The junction had 4 bases not matched to a gene; V was cut back by 4 bases and J by 3 bases. This CDR3 is 15 amino acids long. Germline V lookup: CDR1 LNHDA, CDR2 SQIVND (reference sequence). In DNA form, the CDR3 reads TGTGCCAGTAGTAGGGGACAGGGGGCCTTCTACGAGCAGTACTTC. It translates to CASSRGQGAFYEQYF.

The CDR3 DNA sequence: TGTGCCAGCAGTTTTGGGGGGGCGGAGGAGACCCAGTACTTC. This codes for CASSFGGAEETQYF. The genes are TRBV6-5 and TRBJ2-5, with a weak D call TRBD2 (7 bases). The CDR3 totals 14 residues. Per germline, CDR1 MNHEY and CDR2 SVGAGI. With 4 bases removed from V and 5 bases from J, the gap between germline ends came to 14 bases.

The V and J genes are TRBV6-5 and TRBJ1-5; D is unresolved. The V and J ends lost 10 bases and 1 base respectively, with 11 bases between them. The CDR3 loop spans 13 amino acids. Germline CDR1 MNHEY, CDR2 SVGAGI. The CDR3 reads CATTAGSNQPQHF. The CDR3 DNA follows: TGTGCCACCACCGCGGGGAGCAATCAGCCCCAGCATTTT.

The chain has TRBV6-5 and TRBJ2-7; possibly TRBD1 for D (5 bases). The CDR3 covers 13 residues. Germline assignment: CDR1 MNHEY and CDR2 SVGAGI. The germline V and J ends were trimmed by 6 bases and 3 bases, with 12 bases remaining between them. CDR3 in DNA: TGTGCCAGCAGGCCACAGGTTTACTACGAGCAGTACTTC. It is translated as CASRPQVYYEQYF.

The chain carries TRBV11-3 and TRBJ2-5, with D possibly being TRBD1 (5 bases). V dropped 2 bases and J dropped 5 bases, with 12 bases sitting between them. This CDR3 is built from 14 residues. Germline V lookup: CDR1 SGHNT, CDR2 YENEEA. CDR3 protein: CASSLFGAGETQYF. As DNA, the CDR3 is TGTGCCAGCAGCTTATTTGGGGCCGGGGAGACCCAGTACTTC.

This chain uses TRBV19 with TRBJ2-5; 10 bases fit TRBD2. V lost 5 bases, J lost 5 bases, and 8 bases stayed unmatched. This CDR3 spans 15 amino acids. Germline loops: CDR1 LNHDA, CDR2 SQIVND (reference sequence). The chain's CDR3 is CASSSLAGDLETQYF. CDR3 sequence (DNA): TGTGCCAGTAGTTCCCTAGCGGGAGATCTGGAGACCCAGTACTTC.

The rearrangement links TRBV11-3 to TRBJ2-3, with 16 bases identical to TRBD2. Germline loops: CDR1 SGHNT, CDR2 YENEEA. The CDR3 is made up of 16 amino acids. V shed 4 bases and J 5 bases; nucleotides not matched to a gene: 3. CDR3: CASSSGTSGRGDTQYF. In nucleotides, the CDR3 is TGTGCCAGCAGCTCCGGGACTAGCGGGAGGGGAGATACGCAGTATTTT.

The chain links TRBV19 to TRBJ1-2; 9 bases agree with TRBD1. The length of the CDR3 is 14 residues. V lost 3 bases and J lost 7; bases outside the gene matches: 6. Germline V gene data show CDR1 as LNHDA and CDR2 as SQIVND (reference sequence). CDR3 nucleotides: TGTGCCAGTAGTATCCCAGGACAGGGGACTGGCTACACCTTC. Translation: CASSIPGQGTGYTF.